A single sample is the source of the 29 T cell receptor beta chains below, sequenced in a study of tumor-infiltrating lymphocytes in oesophageal squamous cell carcinoma. Via MiXCR, TCRdb re-called the PCR reads, giving one row per CDR3 protein. The sample records under 9,500 distinct CDR3 sequences, 55% to 80% being singletons. The sequencing sample was made of esophageal tumor tissue. These receptors were taken from a female donor with esophageal squamous cell carcinoma.

This chain connects TRBV7-2 to TRBJ2-1; D call uncertain. This CDR3 is 14 amino acids long. Between the trimmed V and J ends, which lost 5 bases and 0 bases, there was a span of 8 bases. In germline, CDR1 is SGHTA, CDR2 FQGNSA. The CDR3 region has the DNA TGTGCCAGCAGCGCGGTTAGCTCCTACAATGAGCAGTTCTTC. As protein: CASSAVSSYNEQFF.

This chain connects TRBV12-3 or TRBV12-4 to TRBJ2-4; 9 nucleotides match TRBD2. The tail of the sequence fits TRBJ2-7 better, so the J call may be wrong. The CDR3 sequence is 19 residues long. The CDR3 protein is CASSLPGWPSGTPVDEQYF. The CDR3 nucleotides read TGTGCCAGCAGCCTACCAGGTTGGCCTAGCGGGACTCCGGTCGACGAGCAGTACTTC.

As concerns this clonotype: This may stem from a read error, because a much larger clone lies one nucleotide away. The gene calls are TRBV7-9 and TRBJ2-3; a weak D match, TRBD1 (5 bases). The J call may be in error: the DNA end matches TRBJ2-1 better. CDR1 SEHNR and CDR2 FQNEAQ come from the germline V gene (reference sequence). The CDR3 length is 12 residues. CDR3 in amino acids: CASSYRYSEQFF. The CDR3 nucleotides read TGTGCCAGCAGCTACAGGTACAGTGAGCAGTTCTTC.

The rearrangement links TRBV7-2 to TRBJ2-7; perhaps TRBD2 as D (5 bases). The end of the DNA aligns better with TRBJ2-1, so the J call may be wrong. CDR3 length: 14 residues. Germline CDR1 reads SGHTA; CDR2 reads FQGNSA. Here the CDR3 reads CASSLAAGANEQFF. In DNA, the CDR3 is TGTGCCAGCAGCTTAGCCGCGGGCGCTAATGAGCAGTTCTTC.

V is TRBV7-6 and J is TRBJ2-7; TRBD1 or TRBD2 may be the D gene (5 bases each). The CDR3 is made up of 15 amino acids. Germline V gene sequence: CDR1 SGHVS, CDR2 FNYEAQ. Trimming left V 2 bases short and J 4 bases short, with 15 bases between. The chain's CDR3 is CASSLQAGTYYEQYF. The DNA of the CDR3 is TGTGCCAGCAGCTTACAAGCCGGGACCTATTACGAGCAGTACTTC.

The chain joins TRBV7-2 to TRBJ2-5, with a possible D match to TRBD2 (5 bases). In germline, CDR1 is SGHTA, CDR2 FQGNSA. CDR3 length: 15 residues. Trimming removed 2 bases from V and 5 bases from J, with 15 bases in between. CDR3 sequence reads: CASSLYPTRRETQYF. As DNA, the CDR3 is TGTGCCAGCAGCTTATATCCTACTAGAAGGGAGACCCAGTACTTC. Full variable domain (outside the CDR3, taken from reference TRBV7-2 and TRBJ2-5): GAGVSQSPSNKVTEKGKDVELRCDPISGHTALYWYRQSLGQGLEFLIYFQGNSAPDKSGLPSDRFSAERTGGSVSTLTIQRTQQEDSAVYLCASSLYPTRRETQYFGPGTRLLVL.

The rearrangement joins TRBV6-5 to TRBJ2-3; TRBD1 matches at 9 bases. This CDR3 has 15 amino acids. Germline CDR1 and CDR2: MNHEY and SVGAGI. The V gene end was trimmed by 6 bases and the J gene end by 1 base; junction bases not matched to a gene: 5. CDR3 protein: CASSKRQGGTDTQYF. CDR3 nucleotide sequence: TGTGCCAGCAGCAAACGACAGGGGGGCACAGATACGCAGTATTTT.

The chain combines TRBV6-6 with TRBJ2-7; D remains unclear. CDR3 length: 15 residues. Trimming left V 6 bases short and J 0 bases short, with 15 bases between. Germline lookup yields CDR1 MNHNY and CDR2 SVGAGI (reference sequence). In DNA form, the CDR3 reads TGTGCCAGCAGAGAAGGGATCTCCTACTCCTACGAGCAGTACTTC. Translation: CASREGISYSYEQYF.

Points on this clonotype: Because the CDR3's place on the DNA is in doubt, the DNA is left out and the CDR3 is given as listed by TCRdb. CDR3: CISVPEGLPVDEQYF. The chain links TRBV7-5 to TRBJ2-5; TRBD1, the D gene given by the table, was not confirmed from the DNA. TRBV7-5 is reported as a pseudogene. The CDR3 is 15 residues long, counting both termini.

This clonotype was counted between two and nine times. The V and J genes are TRBV7-9 and TRBJ1-2; no clear D. The CDR3 length is 14 residues. Germline CDR1 reads SEHNR; CDR2 reads FQNEAQ (reference sequence). Trimming took 1 base from V and 8 from J, leaving 14 bases between them. Here the CDR3 DNA reads TGTGCCAGCAGCTTAGAGCCACTTCGGGGAGGCTACACCTTC. It is translated as CASSLEPLRGGYTF.

The rearrangement uses TRBV7-6 and TRBJ2-5; 7 nucleotides line up with TRBD1. V lost 0 bases to trimming and J lost 5 bases; unmatched junction nucleotides: 3. This CDR3 is 14 amino acids long. In germline, CDR1 is SGHVS, CDR2 FNYEAQ. The CDR3 DNA follows: TGTGCCAGCAGCTTAGCCGGGACAGACGAGACCCAGTACTTC. Translation: CASSLAGTDETQYF.

This chain joins TRBV12-3 or TRBV12-4 and TRBJ2-6; possible D gene TRBD2, 6 bases. V was clipped by 2 bases and J by 3 bases, with 8 bases between them. This CDR3 contains 15 residues. CDR3: CASSLRGGGANVLTF. The CDR3 nucleotides read TGTGCCAGCAGTTTAAGGGGAGGTGGGGCCAACGTCCTGACTTTC.

The rearrangement links TRBV5-8 to TRBJ2-3; maybe TRBD1 (5 bases). This CDR3 has 15 amino acids. Trimming took off 0 bases at V and 5 bases at J, with 13 bases between the two ends. Germline lookup yields CDR1 SGHTS and CDR2 YDEGEE. CDR3 DNA sequence: TGTGCCAGCAGCTTGGTGACAGCTACTATAGATACGCAGTATTTT. Encoded protein: CASSLVTATIDTQYF.

This clonotype is large (0.1 to 1%) by share. The chain couples TRBV18 to TRBJ2-5, with unresolved D. The germline V gene has CDR1 KGHSH and CDR2 LQKENI. This CDR3 region has 12 residues. V was clipped by 3 bases and J by 5 bases, with 7 bases between them. The chain's CDR3 is CASSPGVETQYF. CDR3 DNA sequence: TGTGCCAGCTCACCCGGTGTGGAGACCCAGTACTTC.

This chain uses TRBV6-6 with TRBJ2-4; TRBD2 might be the D (6 bases). The last part of the DNA fits TRBJ2-1 better; the J call may be wrong. Germline CDR1 MNHNY, CDR2 SVGAGI (reference sequence). This CDR3 comprises 16 residues. The CDR3 is CASSYSEGRSLFEQFF. In nucleotides, the CDR3 is TGTGCCAGCAGTTACTCGGAGGGCCGATCGTTGTTTGAGCAGTTCTTC.

V usage is TRBV28 and J usage is TRBJ1-2; possible D gene TRBD1, 5 bases. The V gene's germline CDR1 is MDHEN and CDR2 SYDVKM. This CDR3 has 15 residues. Trimming pared 3 bases from V and 1 base from J, leaving 12 bases between. The CDR3 loop is CASSLWQGINYGYTF. Written as DNA, the CDR3 is TGTGCCAGCAGTTTGTGGCAGGGAATTAACTATGGCTACACCTTC.

This chain uses TRBV7-2 with TRBJ2-6, with TRBD2 identical over 8 bases. Matching the DNA end better, TRBJ2-7 makes the J call doubtful. This CDR3 spans 17 amino acids. Germline V gene data show CDR1 as SGHTA and CDR2 as FQGNSA. The CDR3 loop reads CASSTNTRAGAGYEQYF. The CDR3 DNA sequence: TGTGCCAGCAGTACAAACACCAGAGCGGGAGCCGGATACGAGCAGTACTTC.

The chain carries TRBV7-3 and TRBJ2-3; 9 bases match TRBD1. The J call may not be correct, given that the DNA end is closer to TRBJ2-5. The germline V gene has CDR1 SGHTA and CDR2 FQGTGA. The CDR3 consists of 15 residues. Here the CDR3 reads CASSGDRGGIETQYF. CDR3 nucleotide sequence: TGTGCCAGCAGCGGCGACAGGGGGGGAATAGAGACCCAGTACTTC.

The chain employs TRBV7-6 and TRBJ2-1; the match to TRBD2 covers 7 bases. Trimming took 2 bases from V and 8 from J; bases not matched to a gene: 6. The CDR3 is 14 amino acids. Germline V CDR1 and CDR2: SGHVS, FNYEAQ. CDR3 bases: TGTGCCAGCAGCTTAAACGGGGGGACCGATGAGCAGTTCTTC. It yields the protein CASSLNGGTDEQFF.

This clonotype occurred many times. As DNA, the CDR3 is TGTGCCAGCAGTTTAGCGGGAGGGCCATCCACAGATACGCAGTATTTT. This translates into CASSLAGGPSTDTQYF. The genes are TRBV28 and TRBJ2-3, with TRBD2 identical over 9 bases. The germline V gene encodes CDR1 MDHEN and CDR2 SYDVKM. This CDR3 has 16 amino acids. Trimming at V came to 2 bases and at J to 2 bases, leaving 5 bases not matched to a gene. The variable domain in full, with the rest retrieved from reference TRBV28 and TRBJ2-3, is DVKVTQSSRYLVKRTGEKVFLECVQDMDHENMFWYRQDPGLGLRLIYFSYDVKMKEKGDIPEGYSVSREKKERFSLILESASTNQTSMYLCASSLAGGPSTDTQYFGPGTRLTVL.

This clonotype is large. The chain carries TRBV6-6 and TRBJ2-3, with TRBD2 matching over 9 bases. CDR3 length: 16 amino acids. CDR1 and CDR2 from the germline V gene are MNHNY and SVGAGI (reference sequence). After removal of 1 base from V and 3 bases from J, the junction contained 5 bases not matched to a gene. The CDR3 is CASSYLRGGWTDTQYF. CDR3 DNA: TGTGCCAGCAGTTACTTGCGGGGGGGCTGGACAGATACGCAGTATTTT.

This chain links TRBV7-2 with TRBJ2-7; D remains unclear. From germline, CDR1 is SGHTA and CDR2 FQGNSA. The CDR3 totals 15 residues. V shed 5 bases and J shed 0 bases, with 14 bases lying between them. The CDR3 DNA reads as TGTGCCAGCAGCATGGGATCTTCCACCTCCTACGAGCAGTACTTC. Encoded protein: CASSMGSSTSYEQYF.

The rearrangement links TRBV7-3 to TRBJ2-5, with D perhaps TRBD1 (7 bases). The CDR3 contains 14 residues. In germline, CDR1 is SGHTA, CDR2 FQGTGA. Trimming pared 3 bases from V and 1 base from J, leaving 9 bases between. The CDR3 nucleotides read TGTGCCAGCAGCTTGCAGGGGGGCCAAGAGACCCAGTACTTC. Its translation is CASSLQGGQETQYF.

Comments on this clonotype: A much bigger clone sits one base away, suggesting this may be a read error. The chain joins TRBV7-6 to TRBJ2-7, with D tentatively TRBD2 (6 bases). The V gene lost 5 bases and the J gene lost 7 bases, with 24 bases spanning the gap. The CDR3 has 16 residues. The V gene's germline CDR1 is SGHVS and CDR2 FNYEAQ. The CDR3 DNA reads as TGTGCCAGCAGCCCTATTTATGCCGGGGGTCGTAATGAGCAGTACTTC. It codes for CASSPIYAGGRNEQYF. Supplemented by reference TRBV7-6 and TRBJ2-7, the full variable domain reads GAGVSQSPRYKVTKRGQDVALRCDPISGHVSLYWYRQALGQGPEFLTYFNYEAQQDKSGLPNDRFSAERPEGSISTLTIQRTEQRDSAMYRCASSPIYAGGRNEQYFGPGTRLTVT.

V is TRBV7-9 and J is TRBJ1-1; tentative D call: TRBD1 (5 bases). CDR3 length: 13 amino acids. Germline V gene data show CDR1 as SEHNR and CDR2 as FQNEAQ (reference sequence). V was pared by 5 bases and J by 1 base, with 8 bases between. The CDR3 is CASSRDSNTEAFF. CDR3 coding DNA: TGTGCCAGCAGCCGGGACTCGAACACTGAAGCTTTCTTT.

The chain uses TRBV6-9 and TRBJ2-2; 10 nucleotides agree with TRBD1. The CDR3 is 15 amino acids. V lost 6 bases and J lost 13; bases outside the gene matches: 14. Germline CDR1 reads MNHGY; CDR2 reads SVAAGI. The CDR3 is CASRYRPGQGIGLFF. As DNA, the CDR3 is TGTGCCAGCAGATACCGACCGGGACAGGGGATAGGGCTGTTTTTT.

This clonotype was recorded only once. The chain is built from TRBV27 and TRBJ1-1; D may be TRBD1 (6 bases). The V gene lost 1 base and the J gene lost 5 bases, with 11 bases spanning the gap. The germline CDR1 and CDR2 sequences are MNHEY and SMNVEV (reference sequence). The CDR3 runs 14 residues. The CDR3 region has the DNA TGTGCCAGCAGTTTATTCCCACAGGGAACTGAAGCTTTCTTT. It specifies CASSLFPQGTEAFF.

The V gene is TRBV6-6, the J gene TRBJ2-3; D ambiguous. V was trimmed by 6 bases and J by 8 bases, leaving 12 bases between them. The CDR3 length is 12 residues. Germline V gene data show CDR1 as MNHNY and CDR2 as SVGAGI (reference sequence). The CDR3 sequence: CASRLGESTQYF. CDR3 sequence (DNA): TGTGCCAGCAGACTTGGGGAAAGTACGCAGTATTTT.

This clonotype was observed a few times. The chain couples TRBV7-6 to TRBJ2-1; 10 bases map to TRBD1. The ends lost 5 bases at V and 2 bases at J; junction bases unmatched: 6. The CDR3 runs to 16 residues. In germline, CDR1 is SGHVS, CDR2 FNYEAQ. The CDR3 loop reads CASSRRQGATYNEQFF. For the CDR3, the DNA is TGTGCCAGCAGCCGTCGACAGGGGGCGACCTACAATGAGCAGTTCTTC.